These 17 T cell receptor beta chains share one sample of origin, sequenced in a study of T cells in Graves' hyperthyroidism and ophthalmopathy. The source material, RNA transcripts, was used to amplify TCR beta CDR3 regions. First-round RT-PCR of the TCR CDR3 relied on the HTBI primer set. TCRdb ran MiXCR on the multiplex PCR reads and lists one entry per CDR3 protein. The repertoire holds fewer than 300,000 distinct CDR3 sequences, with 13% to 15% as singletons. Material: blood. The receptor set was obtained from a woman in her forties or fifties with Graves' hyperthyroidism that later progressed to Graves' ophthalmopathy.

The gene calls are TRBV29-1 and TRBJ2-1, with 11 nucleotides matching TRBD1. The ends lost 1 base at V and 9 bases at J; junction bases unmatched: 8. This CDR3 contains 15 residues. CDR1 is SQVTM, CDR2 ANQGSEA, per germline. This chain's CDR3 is CSVEGRTGGLGEQFF. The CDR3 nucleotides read TGCAGCGTTGAAGGCCGGACAGGGGGCTTGGGTGAGCAGTTCTTC.

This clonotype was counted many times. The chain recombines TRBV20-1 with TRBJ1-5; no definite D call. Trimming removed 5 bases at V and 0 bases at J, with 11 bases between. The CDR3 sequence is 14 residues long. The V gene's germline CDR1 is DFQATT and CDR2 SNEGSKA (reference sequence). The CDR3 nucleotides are TGCAGTGCTCACAGTGGACCTAGCAATCAGCCCCAGCATTTT. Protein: CSAHSGPSNQPQHF.

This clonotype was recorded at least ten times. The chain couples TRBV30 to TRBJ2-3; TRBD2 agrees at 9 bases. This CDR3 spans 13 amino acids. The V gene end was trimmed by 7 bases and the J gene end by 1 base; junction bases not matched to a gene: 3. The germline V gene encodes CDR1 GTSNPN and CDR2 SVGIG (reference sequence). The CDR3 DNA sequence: TGTGCCTTCCGACTAGCGGGCACAGATACGCAGTATTTT. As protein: CAFRLAGTDTQYF.

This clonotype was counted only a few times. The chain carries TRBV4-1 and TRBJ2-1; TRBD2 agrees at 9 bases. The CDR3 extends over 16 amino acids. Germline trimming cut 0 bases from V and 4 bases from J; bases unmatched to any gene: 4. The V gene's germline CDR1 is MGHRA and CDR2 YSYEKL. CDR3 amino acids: CASSQELAGPYNEQFF. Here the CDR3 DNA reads TGCGCCAGCAGCCAAGAACTAGCGGGCCCGTACAATGAGCAGTTCTTC.

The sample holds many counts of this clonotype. CDR3 coding DNA: TGTGCCAGCAGCTACCTAATAGCGGGAGGGCCTTGGAAGACGCAGTATTTT. Protein product: CASSYLIAGGPWKTQYF. J is TRBJ2-3 and V is TRBV3-1; 11 bases fit TRBD2. CDR3 length: 17 amino acids. The germline V gene encodes CDR1 LGHDT and CDR2 YNNKEL (reference sequence). V lost 5 bases to trimming and J lost 9 bases; unmatched junction nucleotides: 16.

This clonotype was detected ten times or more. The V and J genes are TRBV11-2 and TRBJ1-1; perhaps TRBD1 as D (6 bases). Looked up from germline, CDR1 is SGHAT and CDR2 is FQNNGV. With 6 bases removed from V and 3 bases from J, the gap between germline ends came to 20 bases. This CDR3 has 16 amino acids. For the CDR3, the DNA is TGTGCCAGCAGTCAGGCTGGCGCGGGGACACACACTGAAGCTTTCTTT. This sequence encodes CASSQAGAGTHTEAFF. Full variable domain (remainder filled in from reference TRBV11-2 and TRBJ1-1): EAGVAQSPRYKIIEKRQSVAFWCNPISGHATLYWYQQILGQGPKLLIQFQNNGVVDDSQLPKDRFSAERLKGVDSTLKIQPAKLEDSAVYLCASSQAGAGTHTEAFFGQGTRLTVV.

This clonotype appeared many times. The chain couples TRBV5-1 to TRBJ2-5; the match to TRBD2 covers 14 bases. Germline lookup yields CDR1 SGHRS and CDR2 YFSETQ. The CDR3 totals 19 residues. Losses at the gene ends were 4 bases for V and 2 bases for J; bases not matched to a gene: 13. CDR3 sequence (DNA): TGCGCCAGCAGCGACCCCCAATTGCGACTAGCGGGAGGGCAAGAGACCCAGTACTTC. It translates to CASSDPQLRLAGGQETQYF.

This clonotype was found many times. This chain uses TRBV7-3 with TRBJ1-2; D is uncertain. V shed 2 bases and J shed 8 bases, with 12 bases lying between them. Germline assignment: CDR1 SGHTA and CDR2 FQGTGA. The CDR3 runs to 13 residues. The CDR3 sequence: CASSLGRANGYTF. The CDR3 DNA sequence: TGTGCCAGCAGCTTAGGACGGGCCAACGGCTACACCTTC.

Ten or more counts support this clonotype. The CDR3 region is CASSYLAGGLETQYF. The CDR3 nucleotides are TGTGCCAGCAGCTACCTAGCGGGAGGGCTTGAGACCCAGTACTTC. The V and J genes are TRBV7-8 and TRBJ2-5; 12 nucleotides align to TRBD2. Unmatched junction bases numbered 5, after V lost 4 bases and J lost 5 bases. CDR1 and CDR2 (germline): SGHVS, FQNEAQ. The length of the CDR3 is 15 residues. Combining the CDR3 with reference TRBV7-8 and TRBJ2-5 gives the whole variable domain GAGVSQSPRYKVAKRGQDVALRCDPISGHVSLFWYQQALGQGPEFLTYFQNEAQLDKSGLPSDRFFAERPEGSVSTLKIQRTQQEDSAVYLCASSYLAGGLETQYFGPGTRLLVL.

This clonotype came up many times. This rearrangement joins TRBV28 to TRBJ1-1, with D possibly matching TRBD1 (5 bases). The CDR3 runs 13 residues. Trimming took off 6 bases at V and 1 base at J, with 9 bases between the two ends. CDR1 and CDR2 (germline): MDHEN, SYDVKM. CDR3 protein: CASRTRGNTEAFF. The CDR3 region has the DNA TGTGCCAGCAGGACAAGGGGGAACACTGAAGCTTTCTTT.

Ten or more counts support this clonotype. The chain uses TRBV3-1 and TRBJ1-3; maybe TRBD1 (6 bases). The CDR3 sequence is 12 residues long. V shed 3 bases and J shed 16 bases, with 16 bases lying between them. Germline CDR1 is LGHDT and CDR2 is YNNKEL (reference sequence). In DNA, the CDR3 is TGTGCCAGCAGCCAGGAGACAGGCCGACTGTATTTT. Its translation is CASSQETGRLYF.

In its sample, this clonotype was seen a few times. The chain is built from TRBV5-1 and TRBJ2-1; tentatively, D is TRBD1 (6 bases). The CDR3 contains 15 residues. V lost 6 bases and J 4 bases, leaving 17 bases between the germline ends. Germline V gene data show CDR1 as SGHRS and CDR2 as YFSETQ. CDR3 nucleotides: TGCGCCAGCATTCGGAGAACAGGGCCGTACAATGAGCAGTTCTTC. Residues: CASIRRTGPYNEQFF.

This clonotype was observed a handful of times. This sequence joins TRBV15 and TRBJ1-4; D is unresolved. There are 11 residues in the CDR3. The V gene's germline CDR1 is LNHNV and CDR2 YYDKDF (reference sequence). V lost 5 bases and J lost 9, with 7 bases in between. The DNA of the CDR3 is TGTGCCACCAGCCCCAACCAAAAACTGTTTTTT. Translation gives CATSPNQKLFF. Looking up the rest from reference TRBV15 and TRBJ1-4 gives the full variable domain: DAMVIQNPRYQVTQFGKPVTLSCSQTLNHNVMYWYQQKSSQAPKLLFHYYDKDFNNEADTPDNFQSRRPNTSFCFLDIRSPGLGDTAMYLCATSPNQKLFFGSGTQLSVL.

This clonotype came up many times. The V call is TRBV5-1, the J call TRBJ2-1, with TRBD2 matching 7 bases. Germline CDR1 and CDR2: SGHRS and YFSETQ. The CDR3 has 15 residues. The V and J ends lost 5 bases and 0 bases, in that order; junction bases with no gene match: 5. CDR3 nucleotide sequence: TGCGCCAGCAGACCTAGCGGTGGCTCCTACAATGAGCAGTTCTTC. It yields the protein CASRPSGGSYNEQFF.

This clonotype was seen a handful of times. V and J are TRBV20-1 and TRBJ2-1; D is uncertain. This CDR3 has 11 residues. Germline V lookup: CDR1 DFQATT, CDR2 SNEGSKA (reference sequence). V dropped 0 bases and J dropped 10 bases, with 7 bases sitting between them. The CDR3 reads CSAREAREQFF. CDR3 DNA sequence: TGCAGTGCTAGAGAAGCCCGGGAGCAGTTCTTC.

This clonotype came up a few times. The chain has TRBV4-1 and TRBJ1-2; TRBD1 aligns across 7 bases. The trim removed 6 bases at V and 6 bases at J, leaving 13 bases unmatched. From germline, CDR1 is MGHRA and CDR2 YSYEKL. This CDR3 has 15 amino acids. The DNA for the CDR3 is TGCGCCAGCAGGCCTCCGGGACAGTTGCCGCATGGCTACACCTTC. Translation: CASRPPGQLPHGYTF.

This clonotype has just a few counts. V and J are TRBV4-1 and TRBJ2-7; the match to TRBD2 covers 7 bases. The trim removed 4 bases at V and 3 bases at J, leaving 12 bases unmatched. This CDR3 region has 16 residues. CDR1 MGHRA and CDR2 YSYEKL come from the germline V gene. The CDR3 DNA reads TGCGCCAGCAGCCGCCCGGCCGCTAGCGGAGACTACGAGCAGTACTTC. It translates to CASSRPAASGDYEQYF.